The clone carrying this T cell receptor beta chain is a singleton in its sample. Primers for the PCR totalled 60 Vbeta and 13 Jbeta. Measured with immunoSEQ multiplex PCR; TCRdb has only the in-frame clones, and not every one. The sample shows some 250,000 clones, roughly 82% of them seen only once. The data were obtained in a study of cytomegalovirus exposure and HLA in healthy donors. The CDR3 totals 11 residues. V lost 6 bases and J 11 bases, leaving 16 bases between the germline ends. Germline V gene lookup returns CDR1 SQVTM and CDR2 ANQGSEA. The sample consisted of PBMCs. The chain is built from TRBV29-1 and TRBJ2-5, with TRBD1 as a possible D gene (8 bases). The TCR originated in a woman aged 40 to 50 in good health and CMV-seropositive. The CDR3 DNA follows: TGCAGCGTCCAAACAGGGGGGGAGCAGTACTTC. This translates into CSVQTGGEQYF. The full variable domain, rest sourced from reference TRBV29-1 and TRBJ2-5, is SAVISQKPSRDICQRGTSLTIQCQVDSQVTMMFWYRQQPGQSLTLIATANQGSEATYESGFVIDKFPISRPNLTFSTLTVSNMSPEDSSIYLCSVQTGGEQYFGPGTRLLVL.